A selection of T cell receptor beta chains follows, all from one sample in a study of shared clonotypes between healthy human individuals. Sequencing was performed with immunoSEQ multiplex PCR; in TCRdb, only in-frame clones are kept and a portion is missing. This sample has some 2,500,000 clones; 85% to 95% occur once, and the top ten carry approximately 0.4%. The sample taken for sequencing was naive CD4+ T cells from PBMCs. These receptors originate from a man aged 18 to 29 in good health. Some clones in this sample may be carry-over from other donors' samples. Each CDR3 is given with its conserved first and last residue. D genes are given only for firm matches. Size tells how often a clone was seen (once, few, many) or the class of an expanded clone, and some rows leave it out.

clone size	V gene	D gene	J gene	CDR3 DNA	CDR3 protein
few	TRBV4-2	-	TRBJ1-2	TGTGCCAGCAGCCAGGGCCTCCGGGACCGCATCGGCTACACCTTC	CASSQGLRDRIGYTF
-	TRBV6-5	-	TRBJ2-7	TGTGCCAGCAGTCAGGGTTCTCGCGAGCAGTACTTC	CASSQGSREQYF
-	TRBV7-9	-	TRBJ1-1	TGTGCCAGCACCGTAGTTCCAGGGGCCCGGAACACTGAAGCTTTCTTT	CASTVVPGARNTEAFF
-	TRBV4-2	-	TRBJ1-5	TGTGCCAGCAGCCAAGAATGGGGCGGAAATCAGCCCCAGCATTTT	CASSQEWGGNQPQHF
-	TRBV5-6	TRBD1	TRBJ1-2	TGTGCCAGCAGCTTACAGACAGGGGGTGGCTATGGCTACACCTTC	CASSLQTGGGYGYTF
-	TRBV10-1	-	TRBJ2-1	TGCGCCAGCAGTGAGTGGGCCTACAATGAGCAGTTCTTC	CASSEWAYNEQFF
-	TRBV30	TRBD1	TRBJ1-4	TGTGCCTGGACCGTCCAGGGGGCGGGTGAAAAACTGTTTTTT	CAWTVQGAGEKLFF
-	TRBV7-9	TRBD2	TRBJ2-1	TGTGCCAGCAGCTTAAGTCCTAGCGGGAGGGTGAATGAGCAGTTCTTC	CASSLSPSGRVNEQFF
-	TRBV28	-	TRBJ1-5	TGTGCCAGCAAAGAGGGCGTTTTGTCGTCCCAGCATTTT	CASKEGVLSSQHF
-	TRBV7-8	-	TRBJ1-4	TGTGCCAGCAGCCGGGACCCGCTAAAACTGTTTTTT	CASSRDPLKLFF
-	TRBV28	-	TRBJ1-2	TGTGCCAGCAGTTTTGACCCAGGGAACTATGGCTACACCTTC	CASSFDPGNYGYTF
-	TRBV6-6	-	TRBJ1-3	TGTGCCAGCAGTTACTCACCAGGGAAGGCTGGAAACACCATATATTTT	CASSYSPGKAGNTIYF
once	TRBV14	-	TRBJ2-6	TGTGCCAGCAGCCAATCCCCAGGCTCCTCTGGGGCCAACGTCCTGACTTTC	CASSQSPGSSGANVLTF
-	TRBV5-1	-	TRBJ1-2	TGCGCCAGCAGCTTGAGTCTTTCGTCGGGCTACACCTTC	CASSLSLSSGYTF
-	TRBV10-3	-	TRBJ1-1	TGTGCCATCAGTGACCGTCCGGGGTCCGCTGAAGCTTTCTTT	CAISDRPGSAEAFF
-	TRBV11-2	-	TRBJ2-1	TGTGCCAGCAGCTTAGATCGGTGGGACTCAACGGACAATGAGCAGTTCTTC	CASSLDRWDSTDNEQFF
-	TRBV5-1	-	TRBJ2-7	TGCGCCAGTAGCGGAAGCTCCTACGAGCAGTACTTC	CASSGSSYEQYF
-	TRBV5-6	-	TRBJ2-2	TGTGCCAGCAGCTTGCAGCCTAGCCGAGGGCCCGGGGAGCTGTTTTTT	CASSLQPSRGPGELFF
-	TRBV7-9	-	TRBJ2-1	TGTGCCAGCAGTCCCTCGGGGGGCAGTCAAGGGGAGCAGTTCTTC	CASSPSGGSQGEQFF
once	TRBV5-4	-	TRBJ1-2	TGTGCCAGCAGCCCGACCCGGGATGGGCTCTATGGCTACACCTTC	CASSPTRDGLYGYTF
-	TRBV28	-	TRBJ2-1	TGTGCCAGCAGTTTATATACCTCCCGGACCTCCTACAATGAGCAGTTCTTC	CASSLYTSRTSYNEQFF
-	TRBV5-5	-	TRBJ2-7	TGTGCCAGCAGCTTGCACAGGGTGTACGAGCAGTACTTC	CASSLHRVYEQYF
-	TRBV5-6	TRBD1	TRBJ1-5	TGTGCCAGCAGCTTGAGGGGGCTGAGCAATCAGCCCCAGCATTTT	CASSLRGLSNQPQHF
-	TRBV4-3	-	TRBJ2-5	TGCGCCAGCAGCCAAGACCTAGTCCTACAAGAGACCCAGTACTTC	CASSQDLVLQETQYF
-	TRBV4-2	-	TRBJ1-3	TGTGCCAGCAGCCAAGATTCGGGAGGAAACACCATATATTTT	CASSQDSGGNTIYF
-	TRBV5-1	-	TRBJ2-4	TGCGCCAGCAGCCTGGGCGGGGCGGGAGCCAAAAACATTCAGTACTTC	CASSLGGAGAKNIQYF
-	TRBV14	-	TRBJ1-1	TGTGCCAGCAGCCAAGGGACCTGGACAGCATGGGCTGAAGCTTTCTTT	CASSQGTWTAWAEAFF
-	TRBV4-3	-	TRBJ1-4	TGCGCCAGCAGCCAAGCGTCAGGGTTGGAGTATAACGATGAAAAACTGTTTTTT	CASSQASGLEYNDEKLFF
-	TRBV10-3	-	TRBJ1-1	TGTGCCACCGTCACCCGGGGGGCCCTCTGGGACACTGAAGCTTTCTTT	CATVTRGALWDTEAFF
-	TRBV27	-	TRBJ2-3	TGTGCCAGCAGCCTAGGCGGTGCTAGCACAGATACGCAGTATTTT	CASSLGGASTDTQYF
-	TRBV19	-	TRBJ1-4	TGTGCCAGTACTATGAGAGGCAGGGGAGCTGAAAAACTGTTTTTT	CASTMRGRGAEKLFF
-	TRBV6-1	TRBD2	TRBJ2-7	TGTGCCAGCAGTGAACTCCGTCTAGCGGGAGGTTACTCCTACGAGCAGTACTTC	CASSELRLAGGYSYEQYF
once	TRBV20-1	-	TRBJ2-4	TGCAGTGCTACGAAGTTGGACATTCAGTACTTC	CSATKLDIQYF
-	TRBV10-3	TRBD2	TRBJ2-1	TGTGCCATCAGGGGCGGTGGGGCTAGCGGGAGAATAGATGAGCAGTTCTTC	CAIRGGGASGRIDEQFF
-	TRBV15	-	TRBJ2-7	TGTGCCACCAGCAGAGATCGGTTCAGTTACGAGCAGTACTTC	CATSRDRFSYEQYF
-	TRBV9	-	TRBJ2-5	TGTGCCAGCAGCGTAGGCCCCGGGACTCCTGGGGGGCAAGAGACCCAGTACTTC	CASSVGPGTPGGQETQYF
once	TRBV5-4	TRBD2	TRBJ2-5	TGTGCCAGCAGCGCCAATAGCGGGAGGGTCGGGGAGACCCAGTACTTC	CASSANSGRVGETQYF
-	TRBV15	-	TRBJ2-7	TGTGCCACCAGCGTATTCGGGGACAAAGCCTACGAGCAGTACTTC	CATSVFGDKAYEQYF
once	TRBV18	-	TRBJ2-2	TGTGCCAGCTCACCTCGGTCCACCCCCGCGGAGCTGTTTTTT	CASSPRSTPAELFF
-	TRBV2	-	TRBJ1-2	TGTGCCAGCAGCCCTGACAGTAACTATGGCTACACCTTC	CASSPDSNYGYTF
-	TRBV25-1	-	TRBJ2-5	TGTGCCAGCAGTCCGACACTACAGGGCGGTGAGACCCAGTACTTC	CASSPTLQGGETQYF
-	TRBV7-9	-	TRBJ1-1	TGTGCCAGCAGCTTTATTCCGGCTGGGAGCACTGAAGCTTTCTTT	CASSFIPAGSTEAFF
once	TRBV5-4	-	TRBJ2-1	TGTGCCAGCAGCCGAGACGGTTACAATGAGCAGTTCTTC	CASSRDGYNEQFF
-	TRBV28	TRBD1	TRBJ1-4	TGTGCCAGCAGTCCCCGACAGGGGCAAGAAAAACTGTTTTTT	CASSPRQGQEKLFF
-	TRBV7-3	-	TRBJ2-3	TGTGCCAGCAGCTTAACCGCCTTCGCGGGGAGCACAGATACGCAGTATTTT	CASSLTAFAGSTDTQYF
-	TRBV21-1	-	TRBJ2-5	TGTGCCAGCAAACCCCCGGGCAGCCAAGAGACCCAGTACTTC	CASKPPGSQETQYF
-	TRBV18	-	TRBJ1-1	TGTGCCAGCTCACCAGTTCCCAGGTCCACTGAAGCTTTCTTT	CASSPVPRSTEAFF
-	TRBV27	TRBD1	TRBJ2-7	TGTGCCAGCAGCCGACAGGGGGATTTTCCCGCCGAGCAGTACTTC	CASSRQGDFPAEQYF
-	TRBV9	-	TRBJ2-1	TGTGCCAGCAGCGTTAGCGGTTCTAACAATGAGCAGTTCTTC	CASSVSGSNNEQFF
-	TRBV15	-	TRBJ2-1	TGTGCCACCAGCAGAGATCTGGGAAGGAACAATGAGCAGTTCTTC	CATSRDLGRNNEQFF
-	TRBV11-2	-	TRBJ1-2	TGTGCCAGCAGTCCCAGGGAGGGCAGGGGTGTCTCTGGCTATGGCTACACCTTC	CASSPREGRGVSGYGYTF
-	TRBV5-1	-	TRBJ1-1	TGCGCCAGCAGCTCAGCGACAGGTTGGGGAGGCACTGAAGCTTTCTTT	CASSSATGWGGTEAFF
once	TRBV5-1	TRBD2	TRBJ2-1	TGCGCCAGCAGCCGTGGGCGTTTAGCGGGAGATTTCACTGAGCAGTTCTTC	CASSRGRLAGDFTEQFF
-	TRBV2	-	TRBJ2-6	TGTGCCAGCAAGCTAGAACTATTCTCCTCTGGGGCCAACGTCCTGACTTTC	CASKLELFSSGANVLTF